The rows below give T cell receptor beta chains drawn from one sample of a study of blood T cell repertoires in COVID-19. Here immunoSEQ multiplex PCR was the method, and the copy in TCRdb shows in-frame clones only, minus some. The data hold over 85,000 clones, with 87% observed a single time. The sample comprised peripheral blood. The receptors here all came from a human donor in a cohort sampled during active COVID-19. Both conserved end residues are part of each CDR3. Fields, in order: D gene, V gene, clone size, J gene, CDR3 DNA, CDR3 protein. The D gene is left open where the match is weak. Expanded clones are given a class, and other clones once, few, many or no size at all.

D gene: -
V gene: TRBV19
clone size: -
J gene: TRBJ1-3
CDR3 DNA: TGTGCCAGTAGTGATATGATGGGTCCAGGTCCTGGAAACACCATATATTTT
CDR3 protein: CASSDMMGPGPGNTIYF

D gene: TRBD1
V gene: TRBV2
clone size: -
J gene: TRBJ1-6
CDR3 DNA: TGTGCCAGCAGTGAAGACAGGGGGACGGGTTCACCCCTCCACTTT
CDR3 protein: CASSEDRGTGSPLHF

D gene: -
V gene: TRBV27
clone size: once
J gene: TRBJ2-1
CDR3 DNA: TGTGCCAGCAGTTCCCTTGGATTGACTAAATACAATGAGCAGTTCTTC
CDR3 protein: CASSSLGLTKYNEQFF

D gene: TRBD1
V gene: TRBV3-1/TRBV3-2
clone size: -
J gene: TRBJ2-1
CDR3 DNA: TGTGCCAGCAGCCAGGGGACAGTCAGGAGGTACACTGAGCAGTTCTTC
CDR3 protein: CASSQGTVRRYTEQFF

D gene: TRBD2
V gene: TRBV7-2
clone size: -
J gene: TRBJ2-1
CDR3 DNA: TGTGCCAGCAGCTTACTAGCGGGAGACTACAATGAGCAGTTCTTC
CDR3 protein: CASSLLAGDYNEQFF

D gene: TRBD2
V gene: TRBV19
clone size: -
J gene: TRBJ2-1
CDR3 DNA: TGTGCCAGTACCCGGACTAGCGGGAGGCCCAATGAGCAGTTCTTC
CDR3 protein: CASTRTSGRPNEQFF

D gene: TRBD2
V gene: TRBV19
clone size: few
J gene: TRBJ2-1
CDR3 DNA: TGTGCCAGTAGTGTAGGGACTACTTATAATGAGCAGTTCTTC
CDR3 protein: CASSVGTTYNEQFF

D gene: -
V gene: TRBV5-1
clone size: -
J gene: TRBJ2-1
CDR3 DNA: TGCGCCAGCAGCTTCGATCTAGGCGATGAGCAGTTCTTC
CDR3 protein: CASSFDLGDEQFF

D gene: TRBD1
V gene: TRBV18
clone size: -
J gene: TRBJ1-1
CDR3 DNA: TGTGCCAGCTCATCTGACAGGGCTGAAGCTTTCTTT
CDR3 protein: CASSSDRAEAFF

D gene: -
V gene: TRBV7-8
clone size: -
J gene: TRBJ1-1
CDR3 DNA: TGTGCCAGCAGCCTAGGGGGGGTGGCGAGGTATACTGAAGCTTTCTTT
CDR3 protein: CASSLGGVARYTEAFF

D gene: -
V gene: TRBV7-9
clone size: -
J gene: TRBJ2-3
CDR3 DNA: TGTGCCAGCAGCTTAGTGCCCCTAGCTAGCACAGATACGCAGTATTTT
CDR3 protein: CASSLVPLASTDTQYF